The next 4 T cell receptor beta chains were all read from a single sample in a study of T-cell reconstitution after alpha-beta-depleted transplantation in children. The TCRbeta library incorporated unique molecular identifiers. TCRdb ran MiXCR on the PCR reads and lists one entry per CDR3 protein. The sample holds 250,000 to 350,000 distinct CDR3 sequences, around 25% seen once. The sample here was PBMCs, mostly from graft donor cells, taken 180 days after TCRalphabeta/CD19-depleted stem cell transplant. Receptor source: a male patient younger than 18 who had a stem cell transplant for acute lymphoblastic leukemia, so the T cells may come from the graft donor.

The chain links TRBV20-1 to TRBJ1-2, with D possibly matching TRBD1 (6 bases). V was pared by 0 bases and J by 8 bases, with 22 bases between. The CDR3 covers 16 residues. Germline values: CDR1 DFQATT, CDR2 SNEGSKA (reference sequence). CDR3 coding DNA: TGCAGTGCTAGAGATCTAAGGGGGGCGCGCCGGGGAGGCTACACCTTC. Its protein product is CSARDLRGARRGGYTF.

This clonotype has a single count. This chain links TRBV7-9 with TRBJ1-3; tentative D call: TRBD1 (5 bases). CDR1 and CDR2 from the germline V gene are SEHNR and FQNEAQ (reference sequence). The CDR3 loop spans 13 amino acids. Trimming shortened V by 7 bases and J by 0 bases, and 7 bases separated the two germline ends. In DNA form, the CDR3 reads TGTGCCAGCATGGGGGACTCTGGAAACACCATATATTTT. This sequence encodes CASMGDSGNTIYF.

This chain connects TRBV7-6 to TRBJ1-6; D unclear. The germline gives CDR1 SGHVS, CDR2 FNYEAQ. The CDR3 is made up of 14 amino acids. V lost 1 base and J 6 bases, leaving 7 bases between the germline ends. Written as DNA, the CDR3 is TGTGCCAGCAGCTTAGTTGGCTTTAATTCACCCCTCCACTTT. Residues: CASSLVGFNSPLHF. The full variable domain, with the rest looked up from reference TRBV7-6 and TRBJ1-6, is GAGVSQSPRYKVTKRGQDVALRCDPISGHVSLYWYRQALGQGPEFLTYFNYEAQQDKSGLPNDRFSAERPEGSISTLTIQRTEQRDSAMYRCASSLVGFNSPLHFGNGTRLTVT.

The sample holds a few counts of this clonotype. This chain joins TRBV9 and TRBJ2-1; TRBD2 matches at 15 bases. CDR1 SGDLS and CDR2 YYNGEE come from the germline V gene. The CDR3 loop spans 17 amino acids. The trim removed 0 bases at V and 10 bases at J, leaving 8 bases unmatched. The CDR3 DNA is TGTGCCAGCAGCGTAGTAGGGTGGACTAGCGGGAGGGGGGAGCAGTTCTTC. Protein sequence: CASSVVGWTSGRGEQFF.